This is a list of T cell receptor beta chains from one sample in a study of OX40 agonist ivuxolimab in advanced cancers. Generated by immunoSEQ multiplex PCR, the TCRdb table keeps only in-frame clones and is missing some. The data hold approximately 90,000 clones, with under 95% observed a single time. Here the sequenced sample was CD4+ or CD8+ T cells sorted from blood, taken in a trial of the OX40 agonist ivuxolimab. The receptors shown here come from an adult with an advanced solid tumor such as melanoma, head and neck, liver or kidney cancer. The CDR3 runs from the conserved cysteine through the conserved F or W. Fields, in order: J gene, V gene, CDR3 length, CDR3 protein.

TRBJ2-3 | TRBV28 | 15 | CASSSGLAGGVAQYF
TRBJ2-1 | TRBV7-9 | 15 | CASSHPAGAYNEQFF
TRBJ2-2 | TRBV29-1 | 14 | CSVEVGADTGELFF
TRBJ2-5 | TRBV30 | 16 | CAWSVRLAGVWETQYF
TRBJ1-4 | TRBV30 | 14 | CAWSHQGSNEKLFF
TRBJ1-2 | TRBV11-2 | 14 | CASSLGGTNYGYTF
TRBJ1-4 | TRBV4-1 | 14 | CASGGVGMGEKLFF
TRBJ1-1 | TRBV18 | 15 | CASSPGQGARTEAFF
TRBJ1-4 | TRBV5-1 | 17 | CASSLGQGVRANEKLFF
TRBJ1-1 | TRBV11-2 | 15 | CASSPWDIMNTEAFF
TRBJ2-5 | TRBV11-3 | 15 | CASSLGTGRQETQYF
TRBJ1-5 | TRBV10-2 | 15 | CASSVTQGFNQPQHF
TRBJ2-4 | TRBV2 | 15 | CASSGTSAYKNIQYF
TRBJ2-3 | TRBV29-1 | 10 | CSVHTDTQYF
- | TRBV2 | 14 | CAGLLGLSSYEQYF
TRBJ1-4 | TRBV27 | 14 | CASSPGQETEKLFF
TRBJ2-7 | TRBV30 | 12 | CAWSSLYYEQYF
TRBJ2-1 | TRBV29-1 | 15 | CSLGGVGGHYNEQFF
TRBJ2-1 | TRBV4-1 | 15 | CASSQDQASYNEQFF
TRBJ2-5 | TRBV28 | 17 | CASRAMQGYGLQETQYF
TRBJ2-7 | TRBV27 | 14 | CASSRAVSSYEQYF
TRBJ1-1 | TRBV5-1 | 14 | CASSLWGSDTEAFF
TRBJ1-2 | TRBV27 | 16 | CASSSPQGSANYGYTF
TRBJ2-7 | TRBV28 | 17 | CASSLLTSGLGSYEQYF
TRBJ2-7 | TRBV6-5 | 13 | CASSYAGSYEQYF
TRBJ1-1 | TRBV29-1 | 13 | CSAKRQENTEAFF
TRBJ2-1 | TRBV6-4 | 15 | CASSLQGESYNEQFF
TRBJ2-3 | TRBV12-5 | 12 | CASGLSTDTQYF
TRBJ2-5 | TRBV10-2 | 15 | CASSDSGGRQETQYF
TRBJ1-1 | TRBV2 | 16 | CASSEASTGERAEAFF
TRBJ1-2 | TRBV6-6 | 13 | CASSLGQIYGYTF
TRBJ2-5 | TRBV25-1 | 16 | CASSEYGQGPGQTQYF
TRBJ2-5 | TRBV5-1 | 14 | CASTPGQGEETQYF
TRBJ1-3 | TRBV13 | 15 | CASSLEGAGGNTIYF
TRBJ2-3 | TRBV11-1 | 13 | CASSEVIQDTQYF
TRBJ2-7 | TRBV6-1 | 17 | CASSGPPGLAGAYEQYF
TRBJ1-2 | TRBV27 | 13 | CASSLGPNYGYTF
TRBJ2-7 | TRBV9 | 16 | CASSVATDGPTYEQYF
TRBJ2-7 | TRBV7-2 | 16 | CASSLGRDRGSYEQYF
TRBJ1-2 | TRBV25-1 | 14 | CASSDETGLNGYTF
TRBJ2-1 | TRBV5-4 | 15 | CASSQTSSSYNEQFF
TRBJ1-4 | TRBV7-2 | 15 | CASSLYRVLGEKLFF
TRBJ1-3 | TRBV5-1 | 16 | CASSTTPEGSGNTIYF
TRBJ2-7 | TRBV14 | 15 | CASSQGRSEIYEQYF